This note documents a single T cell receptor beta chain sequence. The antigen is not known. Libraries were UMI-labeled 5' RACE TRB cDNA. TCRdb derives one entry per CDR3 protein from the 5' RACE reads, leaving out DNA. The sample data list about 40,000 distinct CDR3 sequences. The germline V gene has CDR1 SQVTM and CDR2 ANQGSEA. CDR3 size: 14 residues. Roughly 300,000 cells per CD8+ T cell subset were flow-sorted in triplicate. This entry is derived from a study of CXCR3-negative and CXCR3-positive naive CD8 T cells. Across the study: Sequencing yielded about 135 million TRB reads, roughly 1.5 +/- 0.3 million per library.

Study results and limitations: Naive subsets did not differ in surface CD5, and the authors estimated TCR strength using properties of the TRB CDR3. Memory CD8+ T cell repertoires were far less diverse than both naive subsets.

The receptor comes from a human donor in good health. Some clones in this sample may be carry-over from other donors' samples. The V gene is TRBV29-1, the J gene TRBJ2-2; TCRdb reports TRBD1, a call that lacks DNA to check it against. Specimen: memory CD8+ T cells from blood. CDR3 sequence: CSVRGQVNTGELFF.